These 18 T cell receptor beta chains share one sample of origin, sequenced in a study of blood T cell repertoires in COVID-19. Measured with immunoSEQ multiplex PCR; TCRdb has only the in-frame clones, and not every one. The repertoire consists of more than 250,000 clones, with around 84% occurring once and the leading ten covering about 9.4%. Material: PBMCs or T cells enriched from blood (not recorded which). These receptors were taken from a woman between 18 and 29 years old who had recovered from COVID-19.

The chain recombines TRBV19 with TRBJ2-7; D is unclear. The CDR3 has 14 residues. V dropped 9 bases and J dropped 1 base, with 16 bases sitting between them. Per germline, CDR1 LNHDA and CDR2 SQIVND (reference sequence). CDR3 protein: CASTAGSASYEQYF. For the CDR3, the DNA is TGTGCCAGCACGGCCGGCAGCGCTTCCTACGAGCAGTACTTC.

The chain joins TRBV3-1 (or the pseudogene TRBV3-2) to TRBJ1-2, with no clear D. Per germline, CDR1 LGHDT and CDR2 YNNKEL (reference sequence). The CDR3 is 14 amino acids. The ends were cut back, 7 bases at V and 2 bases at J, with 14 bases in the middle. The CDR3 bases are TGTGCCAGCACCCACAAAGAACTGAACTATGGCTACACCTTC. Amino acids: CASTHKELNYGYTF.

This chain connects TRBV25-1 to TRBJ1-2; TRBD1 matches 7 bases. The CDR3 runs 12 residues. The V gene end was trimmed by 5 bases and the J gene end by 4 bases; junction bases not matched to a gene: 1. Germline loops: CDR1 MGHDK, CDR2 SYGVNS. CDR3 residues: CASSWTGYGYTF. The CDR3 DNA sequence: TGTGCCAGCAGTTGGACAGGCTATGGCTACACCTTC.

The chain couples TRBV6-2 or TRBV6-3 to TRBJ2-7; 8 bases line up with TRBD2. The CDR3 covers 18 residues. CDR1 MNHEY and CDR2 SVGEGT come from the germline V gene. The V and J ends lost 4 bases and 2 bases, in that order; junction bases with no gene match: 16. In nucleotides, the CDR3 is TGTGCCAGCAGTTCCCCGGGTTCACCTAGCGGGCGAACCTACGAGCAGTACTTC. Residues: CASSSPGSPSGRTYEQYF.

The chain couples TRBV10-3 to TRBJ2-2; 11 nucleotides line up with TRBD1. The CDR3 extends over 15 amino acids. Trimming at V came to 8 bases and at J to 5 bases, leaving 7 bases not matched to a gene. Germline CDR1 reads ENHRY; CDR2 reads SYGVKD. CDR3 coding DNA: TGTGCCATCGGAGGACAGGGGGCGCAGACCGGGGAGCTGTTTTTT. Amino acid sequence: CAIGGQGAQTGELFF.

The genes are TRBV18 and TRBJ1-6; D is unresolved. Trimming removed 3 bases from V and 0 bases from J, with 15 bases in between. The CDR3 sequence is 18 residues long. The germline V gene has CDR1 KGHSH and CDR2 LQKENI. CDR3 in amino acids: CASSPVGRESSYNSPLHF. CDR3 DNA sequence: TGTGCCAGCTCACCGGTGGGGAGGGAGAGCTCCTATAATTCACCCCTCCACTTT.

The sample holds a few counts of this clone. DNA for the CDR3: TGCGCCAGCAGCCAGTCCAGCGGGGGTGCCGGGGAGCTGTTTTTT. Residues: CASSQSSGGAGELFF. The chain is built from TRBV4-1 and TRBJ2-2, with 8 positions matching TRBD2. Per germline, CDR1 MGHRA and CDR2 YSYEKL. Trimming removed 3 bases from V and 6 bases from J; junction bases left unmatched: 6. The CDR3 runs to 15 residues.

This clone was detected once. The genes are TRBV30 and TRBJ2-7; a weak D match, TRBD1 (6 bases). V was clipped by 8 bases and J by 2 bases, with 19 bases between them. Germline lookup yields CDR1 GTSNPN and CDR2 SVGIG (reference sequence). This CDR3 has 14 amino acids. CDR3 DNA sequence: TGTGCCCTCCGGGACATTGGTCTTACCTACGAGCAGTACTTC. Amino acid sequence: CALRDIGLTYEQYF. Full variable domain (remainder filled in from reference TRBV30 and TRBJ2-7): SQTIHQWPATLVQPVGSPLSLECTVEGTSNPNLYWYRQAAGRGLQLLFYSVGIGQISSEVPQNLSASRPQDRQFILSSKKLLLSDSGFYLCALRDIGLTYEQYFGPGTRLTVT.

The chain couples TRBV30 to TRBJ2-3; 8 nucleotides agree with TRBD1. V was clipped by 5 bases and J by 0 bases; unmatched bases: 13. The CDR3 is 17 residues long. Per germline, CDR1 GTSNPN and CDR2 SVGIG (reference sequence). The CDR3 here is CAWDDTVDRASTDTQYF. The CDR3 DNA sequence: TGTGCCTGGGATGACACCGTGGACAGGGCTAGCACAGATACGCAGTATTTT.

The genes are TRBV7-8 and TRBJ2-7, with D perhaps matching TRBD1 (5 bases). Germline CDR1 reads SGHVS; CDR2 reads FQNEAQ. The CDR3 contains 16 residues. The V and J ends lost 5 bases and 0 bases respectively, with 17 bases between them. The CDR3 bases are TGTGCCAGCAGCCCTCGTAACAGGCTCCTCTCCTACGAGCAGTACTTC. Protein sequence: CASSPRNRLLSYEQYF.

The chain carries TRBV6-4 and TRBJ2-1, with 10 bases identical to TRBD2. The V gene's germline CDR1 is MRHNA and CDR2 SNTAGT. The CDR3 sequence is 16 residues long. The junction had 1 base not matched to a gene; V was cut back by 1 base and J by 1 base. The CDR3 region has the DNA TGTGCCAGCAGTGACTTTAGCGGGGGGTCCTACAATGAGCAGTTCTTC. Translating it yields CASSDFSGGSYNEQFF.

V is TRBV28 and J is TRBJ2-7; D is perhaps TRBD2 (5 bases). The germline V gene encodes CDR1 MDHEN and CDR2 SYDVKM. There are 13 residues in the CDR3. Trimming pared 3 bases from V and 0 bases from J, leaving 6 bases between. The CDR3 loop is CASSLGSSYEQYF. As DNA, the CDR3 is TGTGCCAGCAGTTTGGGGAGCTCCTACGAGCAGTACTTC.

The chain recombines TRBV19 with TRBJ1-4; D unclear. The length of the CDR3 is 14 residues. Trimming pared 6 bases from V and 0 bases from J, leaving 8 bases between. CDR1 and CDR2 from the germline V gene are LNHDA and SQIVND (reference sequence). The CDR3 nucleotides read TGTGCCAGTAGCGGCGGAGCAACTAATGAAAAACTGTTTTTT. It translates to CASSGGATNEKLFF.

V and J are TRBV2 and TRBJ2-3; a weak D match, TRBD1 (6 bases). The CDR3 totals 14 residues. CDR1 and CDR2 (germline): SNHLY, FYNNEI. V was trimmed by 7 bases and J by 2 bases, leaving 13 bases between them. This CDR3 reads CASKWTDPTDTQYF. The CDR3 nucleotides read TGTGCCAGCAAGTGGACAGATCCCACAGATACGCAGTATTTT.

The chain recombines TRBV28 with TRBJ2-3, with D unclear. Germline CDR1 MDHEN, CDR2 SYDVKM. This CDR3 has 11 residues. With 3 bases removed from V and 6 bases from J, the gap between germline ends came to 4 bases. CDR3 DNA sequence: TGTGCCAGCAGTTTCGAGGATACGCAGTATTTT. Its translation is CASSFEDTQYF.

About this clone itself: Other DNA sequences in this specimen translate into the identical CDR3. The chain recombines TRBV18 with TRBJ1-1, with 8 bases lining up with TRBD1. From germline, CDR1 is KGHSH and CDR2 LQKENI. The CDR3 length is 14 residues. Trimming at V came to 2 bases and at J to 1 base, leaving 0 bases not matched to a gene. This chain's CDR3 is CASSPGQGNTEAFF. For the CDR3, the DNA is TGTGCCAGCTCACCAGGACAGGGGAACACTGAAGCTTTCTTT.

The chain links TRBV4-1 to TRBJ2-5; D perhaps matches TRBD2 (5 bases). Trimming took 4 bases from V and 5 from J, leaving 11 bases between them. Germline loops: CDR1 MGHRA, CDR2 YSYEKL. The CDR3 is 13 residues long. The CDR3 is CASSRLPGETQYF. The DNA of the CDR3 is TGCGCCAGCAGCCGCTTACCGGGGGAGACCCAGTACTTC.

V gene TRBV11-1 combines with J gene TRBJ2-1; D may be TRBD2 (5 bases). The ends were cut back, 2 bases at V and 8 bases at J, with 16 bases in the middle. CDR1 SGHAT and CDR2 FQDESV come from the germline V gene (reference sequence). The CDR3 sequence is 15 residues long. The CDR3 loop is CASSLLALLDYEQFF. CDR3 DNA sequence: TGTGCCAGCAGCTTACTGGCCTTACTAGATTATGAGCAGTTCTTC. The whole variable domain, filled in from reference TRBV11-1 and TRBJ2-1, reads EAEVAQSPRYKITEKSQAVAFWCDPISGHATLYWYRQILGQGPELLVQFQDESVVDDSQLPKDRFSAERLKGVDSTLKIQPAELGDSAMYLCASSLLALLDYEQFFGPGTRLTVL.